Each of the 30 T cell receptor beta chains below was sequenced from the same sample in a study of T-cell reconstitution after alpha-beta-depleted transplantation in children. TCRbeta library preparation incorporated unique molecular identifiers. A single record per CDR3 protein comes from TCRdb applying MiXCR to the PCR reads. The sample holds approximately 230,000 distinct CDR3 sequences, around 25% seen once. Material: PBMCs, mostly from graft donor cells, obtained 360 days after TCRalphabeta/CD19-depleted stem cell transplant. The receptor set was obtained from a female patient younger than 10 who had a stem cell transplant for congenital amegakaryocytic thrombocytopenia, so the T cells may come from the graft donor.

The rearrangement joins TRBV20-1 to TRBJ2-1, with D perhaps given as TRBD1 or TRBD2 (5 bases each). This CDR3 is 13 amino acids long. Germline V CDR1 and CDR2: DFQATT, SNEGSKA (reference sequence). The V end was cut by 5 bases, the J end by 7 bases, with 15 bases between. Here the CDR3 reads CSAVARDGNEQFF. The DNA for the CDR3 is TGCAGTGCTGTAGCTAGGGACGGGAATGAGCAGTTCTTC.

This clonotype was observed a few times. The chain combines TRBV27 with TRBJ1-2; 7 bases match TRBD1. Germline V gene data show CDR1 as MNHEY and CDR2 as SMNVEV (reference sequence). This CDR3 spans 15 amino acids. The junction had 8 bases not matched to a gene; V was cut back by 3 bases and J by 4 bases. DNA of the CDR3: TGTGCCAGCAGTTTCACGGGACAGCCGGCCTATGGCTACACCTTC. Amino acid sequence: CASSFTGQPAYGYTF.

The V and J genes are TRBV5-1 and TRBJ2-2, with 8 bases identical to TRBD2. V was pared by 0 bases and J by 5 bases, with 9 bases of the junction left unmatched. The CDR3 has 17 residues. Germline CDR1 and CDR2: SGHRS and YFSETQ. This CDR3 is CASSLAKTSGKTGELFF. Here the CDR3 DNA reads TGCGCCAGCAGCTTGGCCAAAACTAGCGGCAAAACCGGGGAGCTGTTTTTT.

The J gene is TRBJ1-2, the V gene TRBV4-1; 8 bases are a match to TRBD1. Germline-derived CDR1 and CDR2 are MGHRA and YSYEKL. The CDR3 is 16 amino acids. The V and J ends lost 0 bases and 3 bases, in that order; junction bases with no gene match: 6. The CDR3, as DNA: TGCGCCAGCAGCCAAGATTCAGGGGGCTGGCACTATGGCTACACCTTC. It codes for CASSQDSGGWHYGYTF.

This clonotype was seen a handful of times. V and J are TRBV3-1 and TRBJ2-3; D gene ambiguous. The V and J ends lost 1 base and 0 bases respectively, with 8 bases between them. Germline V gives CDR1 LGHDT, CDR2 YNNKEL (reference sequence). The CDR3 totals 15 residues. In DNA, the CDR3 is TGTGCCAGCAGCCAAGTTGCGGCTAGCACAGATACGCAGTATTTT. Its translation: CASSQVAASTDTQYF.

The gene calls are TRBV12-3 or TRBV12-4 and TRBJ1-1, with a weak D call TRBD1 (5 bases). V was clipped by 2 bases and J by 3 bases, with 10 bases between them. This CDR3 is 14 amino acids long. CDR3 sequence: CASSLQGSDTEAFF. As DNA, the CDR3 is TGTGCCAGCAGTTTACAGGGTTCGGACACTGAAGCTTTCTTT.

This clonotype was seen ten or more times. The J gene is TRBJ2-1, the V gene TRBV20-1, with D uncertain. V dropped 7 bases and J dropped 2 bases, with 18 bases sitting between them. Germline assignment: CDR1 DFQATT and CDR2 SNEGSKA (reference sequence). The CDR3 consists of 15 residues. The CDR3 coding sequence is TGCAGTGGAATTAGGTTTGGACGGACCTACAATGAGCAGTTCTTC. Translating gives CSGIRFGRTYNEQFF.

This sequence joins TRBV28 and TRBJ2-3; D unclear. Trimming removed 3 bases at V and 7 bases at J, with 5 bases between. The CDR3 runs to 11 residues. Germline loops: CDR1 MDHEN, CDR2 SYDVKM. The CDR3 DNA follows: TGTGCCAGCAGTTTTGGGCATACGCAGTATTTT. It translates to CASSFGHTQYF.

The chain couples TRBV4-1 to TRBJ1-5; 7 bases match TRBD1. CDR3 length: 14 amino acids. The J segment lost 3 bases and the V segment lost 4 bases, leaving 3 bases of the junction unmatched. CDR1 and CDR2 from the germline V gene are MGHRA and YSYEKL. DNA of the CDR3: TGCGCCAGCAGCCGGGGACAGCTCAATCAGCCCCAGCATTTT. Translating it yields CASSRGQLNQPQHF.

J is TRBJ2-7 and V is TRBV11-2, with 7 bases that match TRBD1. The CDR3 is 15 amino acids. Per germline, CDR1 SGHAT and CDR2 FQNNGV. J lost 3 bases, V lost 5 bases, and 10 bases had no gene match. The CDR3 loop is CASSRPRDSLYEQYF. The CDR3 DNA sequence: TGTGCCAGCAGCCGACCCCGGGACAGTCTCTACGAGCAGTACTTC.

This clonotype was seen a few times. The J gene is TRBJ2-7, the V gene TRBV10-3, with TRBD1 as a possible D gene (6 bases). Germline CDR1 reads ENHRY; CDR2 reads SYGVKD. V was cut by 2 bases and J by 5 bases, with 10 bases left in between. This CDR3 contains 13 residues. The CDR3 spells CAISEQQGHEQYF. The DNA of the CDR3 is TGTGCCATCAGTGAGCAACAGGGCCACGAGCAGTACTTC.

This clonotype was detected only once. The V and J genes are TRBV20-1 and TRBJ1-1, with unresolved D. Deletions cut 3 bases from V and 5 bases from J, with 10 bases between. The CDR3 covers 12 residues. Germline CDR1 and CDR2: DFQATT and SNEGSKA (reference sequence). CDR3 loop: CSARGFLTEAFF. For the CDR3, the DNA is TGCAGTGCTAGGGGGTTTTTAACTGAAGCTTTCTTT.

This clonotype was observed a few times. A read error may explain this, as a much larger clone is one base away. J is TRBJ1-1 and V is TRBV27; D unresolved. V gave up 4 bases and J gave up 0 bases, with 6 bases separating them. The germline V gene encodes CDR1 MNHEY and CDR2 SMNVEV (reference sequence). The CDR3 contains 13 residues. The CDR3 region has the DNA TGTGCCAGCAGTTCGATGGTGAACACTGAAGCTTTCTTT. This sequence encodes CASSSMVNTEAFF.

The sample holds a few counts of this clonotype. This rearrangement joins TRBV9 to TRBJ1-3; D is ambiguous. Per the germline V gene, CDR1 is SGDLS and CDR2 is YYNGEE. The CDR3 loop spans 15 amino acids. The V and J ends lost 3 bases and 6 bases respectively, with 16 bases between them. The CDR3 loop is CASSAKTGRINTIYF. DNA for the CDR3: TGTGCCAGCAGCGCGAAGACGGGAAGAATAAACACCATATATTTT. Variable domain in full (rest from reference TRBV9 and TRBJ1-3): DSGVTQTPKHLITATGQRVTLRCSPRSGDLSVYWYQQSLDQGLQFLIQYYNGEERAKGNILERFSAQQFPDLHSELNLSSLELGDSALYFCASSAKTGRINTIYFGEGSWLTVV.

The rearrangement links TRBV25-1 to TRBJ2-5, with D uncertain. The V end lost 8 bases, the J end lost 5 bases, and 6 bases lay between the germline ends. Looked up from germline, CDR1 is MGHDK and CDR2 is SYGVNS. This CDR3 region has 10 residues. DNA of the CDR3: TGTGCCAGCTACGAGGAGACCCAGTACTTC. This codes for CASYEETQYF.

The rearrangement links TRBV3-1 to TRBJ2-7; D not resolved. CDR3 length: 14 residues. Germline CDR1 reads LGHDT; CDR2 reads YNNKEL (reference sequence). The ends were cut back, 3 bases at V and 2 bases at J, with 11 bases in the middle. The CDR3 nucleotides are TGTGCCAGCAGCCACCTAAAGCCTACCTACGAGCAGTACTTC. Translation: CASSHLKPTYEQYF.

The chain carries TRBV6-5 and TRBJ1-1; unclear D gene. The CDR3 totals 13 residues. Per germline, CDR1 MNHEY and CDR2 SVGAGI. V was cut by 3 bases and J by 1 base, with 6 bases left in between. This CDR3 reads CASSYAPNTEAFF. The CDR3 region has the DNA TGTGCCAGCAGTTATGCCCCGAACACTGAAGCTTTCTTT.

The chain joins TRBV28 to TRBJ2-1, with 12 bases matching TRBD2. CDR1 is MDHEN and CDR2 is SYDVKM in the germline V gene. This CDR3 region has 15 residues. After removal of 8 bases from V and 8 bases from J, the junction contained 10 bases not matched to a gene. Here the CDR3 DNA reads TGTGCCAGCCGAACTTCTAGCGGGAGGGCTCATGAGCAGTTCTTC. Its protein is CASRTSSGRAHEQFF.

In its sample, this clonotype was seen a few times. The chain uses TRBV20-1 and TRBJ2-3; D gene unclear. The CDR3 spans 19 residues. CDR1 is DFQATT and CDR2 is SNEGSKA in the germline V gene (reference sequence). Trimming took off 2 bases at V and 0 bases at J, with 24 bases between the two ends. The CDR3 reads CSARPLIGLIRMSTDTQYF. Here the CDR3 DNA reads TGCAGTGCTAGACCCCTTATAGGGCTAATCCGTATGAGCACAGATACGCAGTATTTT.

The chain recombines TRBV25-1 with TRBJ2-7; D is unclear. CDR3 length: 12 residues. The V end was cut by 4 bases, the J end by 3 bases, with 7 bases between. The germline V gene has CDR1 MGHDK and CDR2 SYGVNS. The CDR3 reads CASSAHGYEQYF. CDR3 in DNA: TGTGCCAGCAGTGCCCACGGCTACGAGCAGTACTTC.

This clonotype was observed a handful of times. The J gene is TRBJ2-7, the V gene TRBV20-1; 8 nucleotides match TRBD2. In germline, CDR1 is DFQATT, CDR2 SNEGSKA (reference sequence). The trim removed 6 bases at V and 3 bases at J, leaving 13 bases unmatched. This CDR3 spans 15 amino acids. In nucleotides, the CDR3 is TGCAGTGCGCACAAACTGGCGGGAGGTCTCTACGAGCAGTACTTC. Protein product: CSAHKLAGGLYEQYF.

The chain uses TRBV18 and TRBJ2-3; D ambiguous. The CDR3 is made up of 14 amino acids. V was clipped by 2 bases and J by 0 bases, with 6 bases between them. Germline V gene data show CDR1 as KGHSH and CDR2 as LQKENI. The CDR3 sequence: CASSPARSTDTQYF. For the CDR3, the DNA is TGTGCCAGCTCACCAGCGCGTAGCACAGATACGCAGTATTTT. Looking up the rest from reference TRBV18 and TRBJ2-3 gives the full variable domain: NAGVMQNPRHLVRRRGQEARLRCSPMKGHSHVYWYRQLPEEGLKFMVYLQKENIIDESGMPKERFSAEFPKEGPSILRIQQVVRGDSAAYFCASSPARSTDTQYFGPGTRLTVL.

The chain has TRBV29-1 and TRBJ2-1; D tentatively fits TRBD1 or TRBD2 (5 bases each). V lost 7 bases to trimming and J lost 2 bases, with 12 bases between them. Germline V lookup: CDR1 SQVTM, CDR2 ANQGSEA. The CDR3 is made up of 13 amino acids. In DNA, the CDR3 is TGCAGCGCAGCCCGGGACGCCTACAATGAGCAGTTCTTC. Amino acids: CSAARDAYNEQFF.

In its sample, this clonotype was seen a few times. The chain recombines TRBV4-1 with TRBJ1-5; D gene unclear. CDR1 and CDR2 (germline): MGHRA, YSYEKL. The CDR3 has 14 residues. V lost 1 base to trimming and J lost 9 bases, with 13 bases between them. As DNA, the CDR3 is TGCGCCAGCAGCCAAGTTTCTGGGCCATGGCCCCAGCATTTT. Its translation is CASSQVSGPWPQHF.

Points on this clonotype: A clone one base away is much larger, so this may be a read error. CDR3 DNA sequence: TGTGCCAGGAGCCAGACTAGCGGGAGAGGCCACGAGCAGTACTTC. Translating gives CARSQTSGRGHEQYF. The chain couples TRBV7-2 to TRBJ2-7, with 12 bases aligning to TRBD2. The germline gives CDR1 SGHTA, CDR2 FQGNSA. The CDR3 sequence is 15 residues long. V dropped 9 bases and J dropped 5; count of bases not matched to a gene: 11.

The chain uses TRBV14 and TRBJ2-3; D might be TRBD2 (5 bases). CDR1 SGHDN and CDR2 FVKESK come from the germline V gene. This CDR3 has 16 residues. The V and J ends lost 2 bases and 2 bases respectively, with 14 bases between them. In DNA form, the CDR3 reads TGTGCCAGCAGCCAACCGATAACTAGTTTCACAGATACGCAGTATTTT. Amino acids: CASSQPITSFTDTQYF.

This clonotype was recorded at least ten times. The chain recombines TRBV29-1 with TRBJ2-7, with D possibly TRBD1 on 5 matching bases. V dropped 4 bases and J dropped 2 bases, with 12 bases sitting between them. The CDR3 extends over 13 amino acids. CDR1 and CDR2 from the germline V gene are SQVTM and ANQGSEA. CDR3 coding DNA: TGCAGCGTTGGAGACAGAGTTACCTACGAGCAGTACTTC. Translation: CSVGDRVTYEQYF.

This clonotype was picked up a small number of times. This chain connects TRBV20-1 to TRBJ2-5; 9 bases agree with TRBD1. Germline V gene data show CDR1 as DFQATT and CDR2 as SNEGSKA (reference sequence). This CDR3 has 16 amino acids. The V and J ends lost 1 base and 5 bases, in that order; junction bases with no gene match: 11. The CDR3 is CSARGLQTGGFETQYF. CDR3 sequence (DNA): TGCAGTGCTAGAGGGCTTCAGACAGGGGGTTTCGAGACCCAGTACTTC.

This clonotype was counted between two and nine times. The chain is built from TRBV7-9 and TRBJ1-4; tentatively, D is TRBD1 (6 bases). This CDR3 is 17 amino acids long. V gave up 4 bases and J gave up 7 bases, with 22 bases separating them. Germline CDR1 and CDR2: SEHNR and FQNEAQ (reference sequence). The CDR3, as DNA: TGTGCCAGCAGCTCACAATCACAGGGTAACTCTGGTGAAAAACTGTTTTTT. It specifies CASSSQSQGNSGEKLFF.

This clonotype was picked up many times. The DNA of the CDR3 is TGTGCCAGCAGCCTCGGTTGGTCTATCATTGATACGCAGTATTTT. Amino acid sequence: CASSLGWSIIDTQYF. The gene calls are TRBV3-2 and TRBJ2-3. TRBV3-2 is assigned pseudogene status. The CDR3 sequence is 15 residues long.